This entry describes one T cell receptor beta chain. Its antigen is unknown. TCRdb itself ran the RT-PCR reads through MiXCR, one entry per CDR3 protein. The sample lists about 780,000 distinct CDR3 sequences; 15% to 20% were seen once. This specimen belongs to a study of response to subunit inactivated influenza vaccine. V lost 2 bases to trimming and J lost 0 bases, with 9 bases between them. The CDR3 length is 14 residues. Germline-derived CDR1 and CDR2 are DFQATT and SNEGSKA (reference sequence). Study-wide findings and caveats: The authors suggested that every seasonal influenza vaccination recruits few new T cells.

The TCR comes from a man in his fifties who received an inactivated influenza vaccine. The chain combines TRBV20-1 with TRBJ2-3; D is unclear. Sequenced material: PBMCs from blood, taken more than 4 days after vaccination. This chain's CDR3 is CSARLVPSTDTQYF. CDR3 nucleotide sequence: TGCAGTGCTAGACTCGTACCCAGCACAGATACGCAGTATTTT.